The clone carrying this T cell receptor (beta chain) was observed at least ten times. The sample is drawn from a study of Graves' ophthalmopathy and Graves' hyperthyroidism. What supplied the PBMCs was roughly 10 ml of fresh peripheral blood. TCR beta CDR3 amplification used RNA transcripts. First-round RT-PCR used HTBI primers; second-round multiplex PCR followed. Each CDR3 protein gets one entry after TCRdb re-called the multiplex PCR reads with MiXCR. The sample contains hundreds of thousands of distinct CDR3 sequences, approximately 21% of which appear only once. This CDR3 comprises 13 residues. Germline V gene sequence: CDR1 MNHNS, CDR2 SASEGT. V was trimmed by 3 bases and J by 5 bases, leaving 11 bases between them.

This receptor was taken from a young woman with stable Graves' hyperthyroidism. Some clones in this sample may be carry-over from other donors' samples. The sequenced sample was peripheral blood. V gene TRBV6-1 combines with J gene TRBJ2-7; a weak D match, TRBD1 (5 bases). CDR3 DNA: TGTGCCAGCAGTGAGAGGACATCGGACGAGCAGTACTTC. As protein: CASSERTSDEQYF.